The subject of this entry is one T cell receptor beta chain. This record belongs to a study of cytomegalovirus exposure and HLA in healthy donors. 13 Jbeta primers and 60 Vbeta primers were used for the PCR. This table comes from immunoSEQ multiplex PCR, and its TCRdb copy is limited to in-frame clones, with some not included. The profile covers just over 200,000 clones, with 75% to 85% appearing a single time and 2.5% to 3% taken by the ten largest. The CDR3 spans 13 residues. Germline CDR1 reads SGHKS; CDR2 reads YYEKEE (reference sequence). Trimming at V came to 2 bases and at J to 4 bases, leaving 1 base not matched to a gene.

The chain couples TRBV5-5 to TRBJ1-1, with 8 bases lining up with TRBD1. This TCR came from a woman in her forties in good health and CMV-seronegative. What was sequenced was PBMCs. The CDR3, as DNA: TGTGCCAGCAGCTTTGACAGGGGCACTGAAGCTTTCTTT. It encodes CASSFDRGTEAFF.